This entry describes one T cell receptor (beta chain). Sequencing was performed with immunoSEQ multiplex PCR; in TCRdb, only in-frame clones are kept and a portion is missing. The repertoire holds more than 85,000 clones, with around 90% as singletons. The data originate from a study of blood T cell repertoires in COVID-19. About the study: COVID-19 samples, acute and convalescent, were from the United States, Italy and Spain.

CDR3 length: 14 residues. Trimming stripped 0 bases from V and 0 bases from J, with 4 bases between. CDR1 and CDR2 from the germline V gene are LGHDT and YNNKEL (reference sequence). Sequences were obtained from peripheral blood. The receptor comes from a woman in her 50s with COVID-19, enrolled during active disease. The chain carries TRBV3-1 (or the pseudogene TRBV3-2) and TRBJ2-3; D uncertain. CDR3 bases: TGTGCCAGCAGCCAAGATATTAGCACAGATACGCAGTATTTT. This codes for CASSQDISTDTQYF.